One and the same sample provided the 5 T cell receptor beta chains below, sequenced in a study of early T cells in non-severe SARS-CoV-2 infection. Via MiXCR, TCRdb re-called the 5' RACE reads, giving one row per CDR3 protein. The table has under 65,000 distinct CDR3 sequences, around 12% seen once. Source material: whole blood. These receptors were obtained from an adult who was a healthcare worker with PCR-confirmed SARS-CoV-2 infection or an uninfected control (not recorded which).

The chain is built from TRBV5-5 and TRBJ2-7, with a possible D match to TRBD1 (6 bases). V was cut by 2 bases and J by 1 base, with 13 bases left in between. Germline CDR1 is SGHKS and CDR2 is YYEKEE (reference sequence). CDR3 length: 15 amino acids. This CDR3 reads CASSFVQGRSYEQYF. The CDR3 bases are TGTGCCAGCAGCTTTGTACAGGGAAGGTCCTACGAGCAGTACTTC.

The rearrangement uses TRBV12-3 or TRBV12-4 and TRBJ2-1; D ambiguous. The CDR3 totals 17 residues. With 5 bases removed from V and 8 bases from J, the gap between germline ends came to 25 bases. The CDR3 bases are TGTGCCAGCAGTCCTTTTGAGAGGACGAACTTCTTCGATGAGCAGTTCTTC. This gives the protein CASSPFERTNFFDEQFF.

In this sample, this clonotype turned up many times. The chain couples TRBV5-5 to TRBJ1-2; D is ambiguous. V was pared by 1 base and J by 8 bases, with 18 bases between. CDR1 SGHKS and CDR2 YYEKEE come from the germline V gene (reference sequence). This CDR3 contains 15 residues. The CDR3 here is CASSLPRTLGLGYTF. CDR3 nucleotides: TGTGCCAGCAGCTTGCCAAGGACGCTTGGTTTGGGCTACACCTTC.

The V gene is TRBV2, the J gene TRBJ2-7; 7 nucleotides agree with TRBD2. Germline trimming cut 6 bases from V and 0 bases from J; bases unmatched to any gene: 2. CDR3 length equals 13 residues. Germline V gene data show CDR1 as SNHLY and CDR2 as FYNNEI. As DNA, the CDR3 is TGTGCCAGCAGGGGGGGGAGCTCCTACGAGCAGTACTTC. It is translated as CASRGGSSYEQYF. The whole variable domain, remainder taken from reference TRBV2 and TRBJ2-7, is EPEVTQTPSHQVTQMGQEVILRCVPISNHLYFYWYRQILGQKVEFLVSFYNNEISEKSEIFDDQFSVERPDGSNFTLKIRSTKLEDSAMYFCASRGGSSYEQYFGPGTRLTVT.

This clonotype was observed at least ten times. The CDR3 region has the DNA TGTGCCAGCAGCAGGGCCCTTTCGGATGAGCAGTTCTTC. This sequence encodes CASSRALSDEQFF. J is TRBJ2-1 and V is TRBV2; a possible D gene is TRBD1 (5 bases). The CDR3 spans 13 residues. CDR1 is SNHLY, CDR2 FYNNEI, per germline. Trimming stripped 6 bases from V and 8 bases from J, with 14 bases between.